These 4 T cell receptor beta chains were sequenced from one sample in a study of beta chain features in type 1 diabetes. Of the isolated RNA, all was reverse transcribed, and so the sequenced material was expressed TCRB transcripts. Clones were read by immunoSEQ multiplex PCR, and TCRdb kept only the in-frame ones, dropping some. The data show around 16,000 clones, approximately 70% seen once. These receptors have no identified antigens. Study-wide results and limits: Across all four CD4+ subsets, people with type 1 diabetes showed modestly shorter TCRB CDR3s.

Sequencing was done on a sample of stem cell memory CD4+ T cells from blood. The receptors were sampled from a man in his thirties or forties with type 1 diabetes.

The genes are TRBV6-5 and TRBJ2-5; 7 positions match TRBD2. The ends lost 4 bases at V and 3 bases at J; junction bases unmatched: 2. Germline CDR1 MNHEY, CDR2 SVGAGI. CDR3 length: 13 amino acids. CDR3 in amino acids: CASSWGLKETQYF. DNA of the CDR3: TGTGCCAGCAGTTGGGGACTAAAAGAGACCCAGTACTTC.

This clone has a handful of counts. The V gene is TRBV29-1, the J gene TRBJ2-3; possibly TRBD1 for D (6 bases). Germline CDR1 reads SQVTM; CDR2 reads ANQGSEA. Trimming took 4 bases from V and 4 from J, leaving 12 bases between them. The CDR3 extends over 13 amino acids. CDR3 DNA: TGCAGCGTTGCGGGACACGAGGCAGATACGCAGTATTTT. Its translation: CSVAGHEADTQYF.

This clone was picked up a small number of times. The CDR3 region is CASSFWRVRQPQHF. The CDR3, as DNA: TGTGCCAGCAGCTTTTGGCGGGTCAGGCAGCCCCAGCATTTT. V and J are TRBV7-9 and TRBJ1-5; D gene ambiguous. The germline gives CDR1 SEHNR, CDR2 FQNEAQ (reference sequence). The CDR3 loop spans 14 amino acids. V was shortened by 3 bases and J by 7 bases, with 13 bases between the two germline ends.

Here the CDR3 reads CASSLQGNQPQHF. CDR3 nucleotides: TGTGCCAGCAGCCTGCAGGGCAATCAGCCCCAGCATTTT. V is TRBV7-8 and J is TRBJ1-5; D is uncertain. CDR1 is SGHVS and CDR2 is FQNEAQ in the germline V gene. V lost 5 bases and J lost 2, with 7 bases in between. The CDR3 spans 13 residues. Filled out from reference TRBV7-8 and TRBJ1-5, the complete variable domain reads GAGVSQSPRYKVAKRGQDVALRCDPISGHVSLFWYQQALGQGPEFLTYFQNEAQLDKSGLPSDRFFAERPEGSVSTLKIQRTQQEDSAVYLCASSLQGNQPQHFGDGTRLSIL.